The clone carrying this T cell receptor (beta chain) was seen only once. Antigen: not known. The sequenced template was cDNA made from the entire isolated RNA. Repertoires were generated with immunoSEQ multiplex PCR, while TCRdb's copy carries only in-frame clones and drops some. The sample consists of more than 200,000 clones, approximately 16% of them appearing once. The sample originates from a study of beta chain features in type 1 diabetes. Findings of the study overall: Across all four CD4+ subsets, people with type 1 diabetes showed modestly shorter TCRB CDR3s.

Material: naive CD4+ T cells from blood. This sequence originates from a man aged 25-45 years with type 1 diabetes.

CDR3 loop: CASSLRTAGANVLTF. CDR3 in DNA: TGTGCCAGCAGCTTGCGGACAGCTGGGGCCAACGTCCTGACTTTC. The genes are TRBV5-6 and TRBJ2-6; D perhaps matches TRBD1 (6 bases). CDR3 length: 15 amino acids. In germline, CDR1 is SGHDT, CDR2 YYEEEE. The V and J ends lost 1 base and 2 bases respectively, with 7 bases between them.